One and the same sample provided the 21 T cell receptor beta chains below, sequenced in a study of siplizumab effects on memory and regulatory T cells (dated by TCRdb to the late 2010s). The protocol used for the library was the immunoSEQ multiplex PCR assay. TCRdb holds this immuneACCESS table with in-frame rearrangements only. Some clones are missing; in checked studies, unresolved V genes explain under half, and the rest has no known cause. The sample yields fewer than 85,000 clones; approximately 86% were counted once. Approximately 1.4% of the sample belongs to the ten largest clones. Sequencing was performed on Tregs sorted from blood. All receptors derive from a human donor in good health.

The chain employs TRBV28 and TRBJ1-1; D is ambiguous. Trimming took 5 bases from V and 0 from J, leaving 7 bases between them. The CDR3 totals 13 residues. The germline V gene has CDR1 MDHEN and CDR2 SYDVKM. CDR3 region: CASSRTVNTEAFF. In DNA form, the CDR3 reads TGTGCCAGCAGTAGGACGGTGAACACTGAAGCTTTCTTT. Full variable domain (remainder filled in from reference TRBV28 and TRBJ1-1): DVKVTQSSRYLVKRTGEKVFLECVQDMDHENMFWYRQDPGLGLRLIYFSYDVKMKEKGDIPEGYSVSREKKERFSLILESASTNQTSMYLCASSRTVNTEAFFGQGTRLTVV.

The gene calls are TRBV7-2 and TRBJ2-7; 8 bases map to TRBD1. CDR3 size: 14 residues. Looked up from germline, CDR1 is SGHTA and CDR2 is FQGNSA. V lost 0 bases, J lost 6 bases, and 4 bases stayed unmatched. CDR3 bases: TGTGCCAGCAGCTTAGCGCAGGGGGCCATCGAGCAGTACTTC. As protein: CASSLAQGAIEQYF.

This chain uses TRBV28 with TRBJ2-3; 9 bases fit TRBD1. The CDR3 has 14 amino acids. Trimming cost V 8 bases and J 3 bases; bases outside gene matches: 6. Looked up from germline, CDR1 is MDHEN and CDR2 is SYDVKM. The CDR3 DNA reads as TGTGCCAGCGTGGGACAGGGAGGTACAGATACGCAGTATTTT. Translated, it gives CASVGQGGTDTQYF.

This chain joins TRBV6-6 and TRBJ1-2, with D perhaps TRBD1 (6 bases). Germline loops: CDR1 MNHNY, CDR2 SVGAGI (reference sequence). With 8 bases removed from V and 0 bases from J, the gap between germline ends came to 16 bases. The CDR3 contains 15 residues. Here the CDR3 reads CASYPPDRPNYGYTF. In DNA form, the CDR3 reads TGTGCCAGCTATCCCCCTGACAGGCCTAACTATGGCTACACCTTC.

The chain has TRBV5-4 and TRBJ2-1; D is perhaps TRBD2 (6 bases). Trimming pared 4 bases from V and 9 bases from J, leaving 11 bases between. The CDR3 is 12 residues long. Looked up from germline, CDR1 is SGHNT and CDR2 is YYREEE (reference sequence). CDR3 sequence reads: CASSPTGGEQFF. The CDR3 bases are TGTGCCAGCAGCCCGACCGGGGGTGAGCAGTTCTTC.

The genes are TRBV27 and TRBJ2-7; D uncertain. There are 12 residues in the CDR3. The V and J ends lost 10 bases and 5 bases respectively, with 15 bases between them. Germline V lookup: CDR1 MNHEY, CDR2 SMNVEV (reference sequence). As DNA, the CDR3 is TGTGCCACTATGAACCCGGTCCACGAGCAGTACTTC. It yields the protein CATMNPVHEQYF.

This chain connects TRBV4-2 to TRBJ2-3; D may be TRBD2 (6 bases). V lost 6 bases to trimming and J lost 2 bases, with 18 bases between them. The germline V gene encodes CDR1 LGHNA and CDR2 YNFKEQ. The CDR3 is 16 amino acids. CDR3 sequence reads: CASSQSAGLNTDTQYF. The CDR3 region has the DNA TGTGCCAGCAGTCAAAGCGCAGGACTAAACACAGATACGCAGTATTTT.

V gene TRBV5-1 combines with J gene TRBJ2-5; the match to TRBD1 covers 7 bases. The J segment lost 5 bases and the V segment lost 1 base, leaving 5 bases of the junction unmatched. Germline V gives CDR1 SGHRS, CDR2 YFSETQ. The CDR3 is made up of 14 amino acids. The CDR3 DNA reads TGCGCCAGCAGCTTGTCAGGGGGTGTTGAGACCCAGTACTTC. It yields the protein CASSLSGGVETQYF.

This rearrangement joins TRBV18 to TRBJ2-7; 9 bases line up with TRBD1. The CDR3 spans 15 residues. V trimming: 0 bases; J trimming: 4 bases; junction bases outside the gene matches: 4. Germline V gene lookup returns CDR1 KGHSH and CDR2 LQKENI. The chain's CDR3 is CASSPPPGQGYEQYF. The CDR3, as DNA: TGTGCCAGCTCACCACCACCGGGACAGGGATACGAGCAGTACTTC.

This clone has just one count. The CDR3 nucleotides are TGTGCCAGCAGTACGTTTGCTTTCGGAAGTTATAGCAATCAGCCCCAGCATTTT. This gives the protein CASSTFAFGSYSNQPQHF. V and J are TRBV5-6 and TRBJ1-5; D remains ambiguous. CDR3 length equals 18 residues. The V and J ends lost 5 bases and 0 bases respectively, with 21 bases between them. In germline, CDR1 is SGHDT, CDR2 YYEEEE.

J is TRBJ1-3 and V is TRBV28; D ambiguous. The CDR3 consists of 15 residues. Germline CDR1 and CDR2: MDHEN and SYDVKM. With 0 bases removed from V and 4 bases from J, the gap between germline ends came to 10 bases. The CDR3 loop is CASSLWGLVGNTIYF. CDR3 sequence (DNA): TGTGCCAGCAGTTTATGGGGTTTGGTAGGAAACACCATATATTTT. Full variable domain (remainder filled in from reference TRBV28 and TRBJ1-3): DVKVTQSSRYLVKRTGEKVFLECVQDMDHENMFWYRQDPGLGLRLIYFSYDVKMKEKGDIPEGYSVSREKKERFSLILESASTNQTSMYLCASSLWGLVGNTIYFGEGSWLTVV.

The chain has TRBV5-1 and TRBJ2-1; either TRBD1 or TRBD2 may supply D (5 bases each). Germline V gives CDR1 SGHRS, CDR2 YFSETQ. CDR3 length equals 14 residues. Trimming took 7 bases from V and 6 from J, leaving 17 bases between them. The CDR3 here is CASRRAGNSNEQFF. Written as DNA, the CDR3 is TGCGCCAGCCGGCGGGCAGGGAATTCCAATGAGCAGTTCTTC.

The chain uses TRBV11-2 and TRBJ1-2; D not resolved. Germline CDR1 SGHAT, CDR2 FQNNGV. Trimming took 7 bases from V and 1 from J, leaving 16 bases between them. This CDR3 is 15 amino acids long. CDR3 bases: TGTGCCAGCACCCCACCTGATATACTTAACTATGGCTACACCTTC. It specifies CASTPPDILNYGYTF.

This chain links TRBV2 with TRBJ1-5; D gene uncertain. This CDR3 has 12 residues. CDR1 is SNHLY and CDR2 is FYNNEI in the germline V gene. Between the trimmed V and J ends, which lost 0 bases and 5 bases, there was a span of 2 bases. CDR3 in DNA: TGTGCCAGCAGTGAAGCCTATCAGCCCCAGCATTTT. Protein: CASSEAYQPQHF.

V is TRBV6-1 and J is TRBJ1-2, with D tentatively TRBD1 (6 bases). This CDR3 is built from 14 residues. Trimming stripped 4 bases from V and 8 bases from J, with 17 bases between. CDR1 and CDR2 (germline): MNHNS, SASEGT. The CDR3 reads CASSGGGQSYGYTF. In DNA form, the CDR3 reads TGTGCCAGCAGTGGGGGGGGGCAGTCTTACGGCTACACCTTC.

The rearrangement joins TRBV19 to TRBJ2-3; D is possibly TRBD1 (5 bases). V lost 7 bases, J lost 4 bases, and 21 bases lay in between. The germline V gene encodes CDR1 LNHDA and CDR2 SQIVND (reference sequence). The length of the CDR3 is 16 residues. The CDR3 reads CASKKGLMYVPDTQYF. CDR3 in DNA: TGTGCCAGTAAGAAGGGGCTGATGTATGTCCCAGATACGCAGTATTTT.

To note about this clone: The junction differs from germline at one of its ends, possibly a read error. The chain carries TRBV9 and TRBJ1-1; D ambiguous. This CDR3 spans 15 amino acids. From germline, CDR1 is SGDLS and CDR2 YYNGEE. The DNA of the CDR3 is TGTGCCAGCAGCCCCGGCCGAGGGTTGAAAACTGAAGCTTTCTTT. Its protein product is CASSPGRGLKTEAFF.

The V call is TRBV12-5, the J call TRBJ2-1; 10 bases fit TRBD2. V trimming: 0 bases; J trimming: 9 bases; junction bases outside the gene matches: 11. This CDR3 is built from 17 residues. Germline V lookup: CDR1 LGHNT, CDR2 FRNRAP. The DNA for the CDR3 is TGTGCTAGTGGTTTGGTAGCGGGGGGGCCAGCGCCTAGTGAGCAGTTCTTC. Residues: CASGLVAGGPAPSEQFF. Full variable domain (rest looked up from reference TRBV12-5 and TRBJ2-1): DARVTQTPRHKVTEMGQEVTMRCQPILGHNTVFWYRQTMMQGLELLAYFRNRAPLDDSGMPKDRFSAEMPDATLATLKIQPSEPRDSAVYFCASGLVAGGPAPSEQFFGPGTRLTVL.

Only a few counts were recorded for this clone. The gene calls are TRBV7-9 and TRBJ1-4; D unresolved. Between the trimmed V and J ends, which lost 1 base and 2 bases, there was a span of 5 bases. This CDR3 comprises 14 residues. Germline loops: CDR1 SEHNR, CDR2 FQNEAQ (reference sequence). The CDR3 reads CASSLEVTNEKLFF. For the CDR3, the DNA is TGTGCCAGCAGCTTAGAGGTTACTAATGAAAAACTGTTTTTT.

V is TRBV5-6 and J is TRBJ2-5; D is possibly TRBD1 or TRBD2 (5 bases each). With 4 bases removed from V and 4 bases from J, the gap between germline ends came to 14 bases. This CDR3 is 14 amino acids long. The germline gives CDR1 SGHDT, CDR2 YYEEEE. Written as DNA, the CDR3 is TGTGCCAGCAGCCGCTGGAGAGGGGTAGAGACCCAGTACTTC. This codes for CASSRWRGVETQYF. Full variable domain (outside the CDR3, taken from reference TRBV5-6 and TRBJ2-5): DAGVTQSPTHLIKTRGQQVTLRCSPKSGHDTVSWYQQALGQGPQFIFQYYEEEERQRGNFPDRFSGHQFPNYSSELNVNALLLGDSALYLCASSRWRGVETQYFGPGTRLLVL.

This clone was seen more than once but under ten times. V is TRBV7-7 and J is TRBJ1-1; D is ambiguous. Trimming took 5 bases from V and 0 from J, leaving 7 bases between them. CDR1 is SSHAT and CDR2 is FNYEAQ in the germline V gene (reference sequence). CDR3 length equals 13 residues. DNA for the CDR3: TGTGCCAGCAGCGCTCAGATGAACACTGAAGCTTTCTTT. This encodes CASSAQMNTEAFF.